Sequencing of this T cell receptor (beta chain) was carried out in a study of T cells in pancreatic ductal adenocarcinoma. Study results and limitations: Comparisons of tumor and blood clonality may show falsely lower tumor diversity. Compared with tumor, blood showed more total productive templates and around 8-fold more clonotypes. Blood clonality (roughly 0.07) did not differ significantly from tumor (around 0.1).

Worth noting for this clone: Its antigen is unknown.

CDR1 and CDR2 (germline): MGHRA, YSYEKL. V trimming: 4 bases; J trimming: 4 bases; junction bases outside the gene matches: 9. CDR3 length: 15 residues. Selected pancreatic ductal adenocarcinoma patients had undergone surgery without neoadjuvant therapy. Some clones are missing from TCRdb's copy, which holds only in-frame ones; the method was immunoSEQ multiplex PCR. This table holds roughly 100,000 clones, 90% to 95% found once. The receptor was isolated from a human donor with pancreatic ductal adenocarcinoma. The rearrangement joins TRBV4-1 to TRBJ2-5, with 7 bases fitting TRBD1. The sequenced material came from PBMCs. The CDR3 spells CASSLNQGTAETQYF. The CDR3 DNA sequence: TGCGCCAGCAGCCTCAACCAAGGGACAGCAGAGACCCAGTACTTC.